The rows below give T cell receptor beta chains drawn from one sample of a study of early T cells in non-severe SARS-CoV-2 infection. TCRdb reanalysed the 5' RACE reads using MiXCR and keeps one entry per CDR3 protein. The table has 55,000 to 85,000 distinct CDR3 sequences, 10% seen once. The specimen was whole blood, collected at baseline. The origin of the receptors is an adult who was a healthcare worker with PCR-confirmed SARS-CoV-2 infection or an uninfected control (not recorded which). CDR3s include the opening cysteine and the closing phenylalanine or tryptophan. A D gene is named only where the DNA matches it firmly. A clone size is listed for some rows: how often the clone was seen (once, few, many), or a class if it is expanded.

NA | NA | TRBJ1-1 | TRBV4-2 | TGTGCCAGCAGTCCTCGGGGAAGGGGGACTGAAGCTTTCTTT | CASSPRGRGTEAFF
NA | many | TRBJ2-1 | TRBV24-1 | TGTGCCACCAGTGGTAACAGGGCAACTTCCTACAATGAGCAGTTCTTC | CATSGNRATSYNEQFF
TRBD2 | many | TRBJ2-1 | TRBV12-5 | TGTGCTAGTGGTTCTACCATTAGACTAGCCGATATTGGGTACAATGAGCAGTTCTTC | CASGSTIRLADIGYNEQFF
NA | many | TRBJ1-6 | TRBV18 | TGTGCCAGCTCACCAAAGGAAGGGACCGTGAATTCACCCCTCCACTTT | CASSPKEGTVNSPLHF
TRBD1 | NA | TRBJ2-1 | TRBV18 | TGTGCCAGCTCACCCACTGACAGGGCCCGAAAGTTCTTC | CASSPTDRARKFF
NA | few | TRBJ2-7 | TRBV21-1 | TGTGCCACCAGGCCCTCGGACAGACGGCAGTACTTC | CATRPSDRRQYF
NA | many | TRBJ1-4 | TRBV5-1 | TGCGCCAGCAGCTACGGACGGGGGAATGAAAAACTGTTTTTT | CASSYGRGNEKLFF
NA | few | TRBJ1-3 | TRBV10-2 | TGCGCCAGCAGTGTGGCAGGGAACTCTGGAAACACCATATATTTT | CASSVAGNSGNTIYF
NA | many | TRBJ1-1 | TRBV29-1 | TGCAGCGTCGGGGGGCTGGGCACTGAAGCTTTCTTT | CSVGGLGTEAFF
TRBD2 | many | TRBJ2-3 | TRBV18 | TGTGCCAGCTCACCACAGGGCGGGAGCGCCAGCGCAGATACGCAGTATTTT | CASSPQGGSASADTQYF
NA | many | TRBJ2-6 | TRBV28 | TGTGCCAGCAGTTCAATGTACCGGGAACTCTCTGGGGCCAACGTCCTGACTTTC | CASSSMYRELSGANVLTF
TRBD1 | many | TRBJ1-2 | TRBV29-1 | TGCAGCGTTGAAACAGGGGCCATATCCACCTTC | CSVETGAISTF
NA | NA | TRBJ2-6 | TRBV27 | TGTGCCAGCAAGGCCTTTGGGGCCAACGTCCTGACTTTC | CASKAFGANVLTF
NA | many | TRBJ2-1 | TRBV7-2 | TGTGCCAGCAGCCCCCCCAGGGTATTTAGCTCCTACAATGAGCAGTTCTTC | CASSPPRVFSSYNEQFF
TRBD2 | NA | TRBJ2-6 | TRBV2 | TGTGCCAGCACGTCAGGGAGGGGTTCTGGGGCCAACGTCCTGACTTTC | CASTSGRGSGANVLTF
TRBD2 | many | TRBJ2-7 | TRBV19 | TGTGCCAGTAGTATCACAGCGGGAATATTAAACGAGCAGTACTTC | CASSITAGILNEQYF